This T cell receptor (beta chain) was sequenced during a study of hypomethylating agent response in myelodysplastic syndrome. Whole-study context: Of the myelodysplastic syndrome patients, 9 were male, 2 female.

Clones were sequenced by immunoSEQ multiplex PCR, and TCRdb holds only the in-frame ones, with some missing. In the table there are 950 to 1,200 clones, about 81% of which are singletons. T-cell subsets were not sorted; bulk bone marrow was analyzed. V lost 1 base and J 1 base, leaving 11 bases between the germline ends. The CDR3 contains 15 residues. In germline, CDR1 is SGHDT, CDR2 YYEEEE. This clonotype was obtained from a human donor with myelodysplastic syndrome. The specimen comprised bone marrow, sampled before or after starting hypomethylating agent treatment for myelodysplastic syndrome (not recorded which). V gene TRBV5-6 combines with J gene TRBJ1-2; D perhaps matches TRBD1 (5 bases). The CDR3 sequence: CASSLRRGLNYGYTF. CDR3 DNA sequence: TGTGCCAGCAGCTTGCGAAGGGGTCTTAACTATGGCTACACCTTC.